In its sample, the clone carrying this TCR beta chain was seen a few times. V lost 7 bases and J lost 7, with 16 bases in between. Germline V lookup: CDR1 LGHDT, CDR2 YNNKEL (reference sequence). The CDR3 totals 14 residues. As originally analysed: Estimates of nucleated cell counts were drawn from the amplification of reference gene primers. Sequenced by immunoSEQ multiplex PCR; TCRdb stores in-frame clones only, minus some. V and J calls and clone size follow that table, whereas D and trimming were derived from the DNA. The sample has approximately 150,000 clones; 81% are singletons. This sample is part of a study of blood T cell repertoires in COVID-19. About the research overall: There were acute and convalescent COVID-19 samples, and they came from the United States, Italy and Spain. Sources were T cells, B-cell-depleted T cells, or PBMCs; the material itself was cDNA or gDNA.

This sequence joins TRBV3-1 (or the pseudogene TRBV3-2) and TRBJ2-2; possible D gene TRBD1, 6 bases. Material for sequencing was peripheral blood. The sequence was obtained from a human donor in a cohort sampled during active COVID-19. CDR3 loop: CASTLTGIGGELFF. The CDR3 region has the DNA TGTGCCAGCACCCTCACAGGGATTGGCGGGGAGCTGTTTTTT.